A selection of T cell receptor beta chains follows, all from one sample in a study of PD-L1 blockade in urothelial cancer. Data came from immunoSEQ multiplex PCR; TCRdb stores just in-frame clones and leaves some out. Of more than 45,000 clones in the sample, approximately 75% are singletons; the top ten hold 3.6%. The material sequenced was PBMCs, taken around atezolizumab (anti-PD-L1) treatment. The receptors derive from a man aged 70 or older with urothelial cancer. The CDR3 runs from the conserved cysteine through the conserved F or W. The order of the fields is clone size, J gene, D gene, V gene, CDR3 DNA, CDR3 protein. A D gene is named only where the DNA matches it firmly. Clone size is not always given. Where it is, it says once, few, many or a class for expanded clones.

clone_size: .; j_call: TRBJ1-2; d_call: TRBD1; v_call: TRBV19; cdr3_nt: TGTGCCAGTAGTGACCGGGACAGGGGGCAGGTTGGCTACACCTTC; cdr3_aa: CASSDRDRGQVGYTF
clone_size: .; j_call: TRBJ1-5; d_call: .; v_call: TRBV13; cdr3_nt: TGTGCCAGCAGCTTAGGCCAGACAGTGAATCAGCCCCAGCATTTT; cdr3_aa: CASSLGQTVNQPQHF
clone_size: .; j_call: TRBJ1-5; d_call: TRBD1; v_call: TRBV5-1; cdr3_nt: TGCGCCAGCAGCCCCACGACAGGGGGCGCTCAGCCCCAGCATTTT; cdr3_aa: CASSPTTGGAQPQHF
clone_size: few; j_call: TRBJ1-1; d_call: TRBD1; v_call: TRBV2; cdr3_nt: TGTGCCAGCAGATCCGGACAGGTTGGAGAAGCTTTCTTT; cdr3_aa: CASRSGQVGEAFF
clone_size: .; j_call: TRBJ2-7; d_call: .; v_call: TRBV28; cdr3_nt: TGTGCCAGCAGTTTACCCCGGGACGAGCAGTACTTC; cdr3_aa: CASSLPRDEQYF
clone_size: .; j_call: TRBJ1-5; d_call: .; v_call: TRBV7-8; cdr3_nt: TGTGCCAGCAGTATCTCAAGAGCCCAGCCCCAGCATTTT; cdr3_aa: CASSISRAQPQHF
clone_size: .; j_call: TRBJ1-1; d_call: .; v_call: TRBV5-1; cdr3_nt: TGCGCCAGCAGCTTACTGTCCAGGGGGAACACTGAAGCTTTCTTT; cdr3_aa: CASSLLSRGNTEAFF
clone_size: .; j_call: TRBJ1-6; d_call: .; v_call: TRBV5-6; cdr3_nt: TGTGCCAGCAGCCAAAAAGGGGCACCAAATTCACCCCTCCACTTT; cdr3_aa: CASSQKGAPNSPLHF
clone_size: .; j_call: TRBJ2-1; d_call: .; v_call: TRBV21-1; cdr3_nt: TGTGCCAGCGGACGACTAGCGGGTATTGTGAATGAGCAGTTCTTC; cdr3_aa: CASGRLAGIVNEQFF
clone_size: .; j_call: TRBJ2-7; d_call: .; v_call: TRBV6-5; cdr3_nt: TGTGCCAGCCGAGAAACAGGGGAGCAGTACTTC; cdr3_aa: CASRETGEQYF
clone_size: .; j_call: TRBJ2-7; d_call: TRBD1; v_call: TRBV5-1; cdr3_nt: TGCGCCAGCAGCTTGACTTGGACAGGGGGCGCCGGTACCTACGAGCAGTACTTC; cdr3_aa: CASSLTWTGGAGTYEQYF
clone_size: .; j_call: TRBJ2-2; d_call: .; v_call: TRBV6-6; cdr3_nt: TGTGCCAGCTGTTCCGTGGAGGGACGGACCGGGGAGCTGTTTTTT; cdr3_aa: CASCSVEGRTGELFF
clone_size: .; j_call: TRBJ2-3; d_call: TRBD1; v_call: TRBV5-5; cdr3_nt: TGTGCCAGCAGCTTGGACGGCAGGGGGAGAGATACGCAGTATTTT; cdr3_aa: CASSLDGRGRDTQYF
clone_size: .; j_call: TRBJ2-7; d_call: .; v_call: TRBV19; cdr3_nt: TGTGCCAGTAAAAGTGGGAGCTCCTACGAGCAGTACTTC; cdr3_aa: CASKSGSSYEQYF
clone_size: .; j_call: TRBJ1-6; d_call: TRBD1; v_call: TRBV7-2; cdr3_nt: TGTGCCAGCAGCTTAGGGGACAGGAGGAGATCACCCCTCCACTTT; cdr3_aa: CASSLGDRRRSPLHF
clone_size: .; j_call: TRBJ2-7; d_call: .; v_call: TRBV5-1; cdr3_nt: TGCGCCAGCAGCTTGTTATATAGGGGGGGTAGCATTCGGGACGAGCAGTACTTC; cdr3_aa: CASSLLYRGGSIRDEQYF
clone_size: .; j_call: TRBJ2-7; d_call: .; v_call: TRBV11-3; cdr3_nt: TGTGCCAGCAGCTTAGGTTGGAGGGGCGAGCAGTACTTC; cdr3_aa: CASSLGWRGEQYF
clone_size: .; j_call: TRBJ1-5; d_call: .; v_call: TRBV6-5; cdr3_nt: TGTGCCAGCAGTTACACCGGGGGCAATCAGCCCCAGCATTTT; cdr3_aa: CASSYTGGNQPQHF
clone_size: few; j_call: TRBJ2-5; d_call: TRBD2; v_call: TRBV7-9; cdr3_nt: TGTGCTGTAAGAGGCGGGGGGCGGTTGGAGACCCAGTACTTC; cdr3_aa: CAVRGGGRLETQYF
clone_size: few; j_call: TRBJ1-5; d_call: .; v_call: TRBV2; cdr3_nt: TGTGCCTCCAAGGGGGGGGGCGTGGGGCAGCCCCAGCATTTT; cdr3_aa: CASKGGGVGQPQHF
clone_size: .; j_call: TRBJ2-5; d_call: .; v_call: TRBV5-5; cdr3_nt: TGTGCCAGCAGCGCGGAGGAGACCCAGTACTTC; cdr3_aa: CASSAEETQYF
clone_size: few; j_call: TRBJ1-3; d_call: .; v_call: TRBV28; cdr3_nt: TGTGCCAGCAGTTTGGAGGGCTCCCCTGGAAACACCATATATTTT; cdr3_aa: CASSLEGSPGNTIYF
clone_size: .; j_call: TRBJ2-7; d_call: .; v_call: TRBV6-5; cdr3_nt: TGTGCCAGCAGGGGGAGTCTGGACGAGCAGTACTTC; cdr3_aa: CASRGSLDEQYF
clone_size: .; j_call: TRBJ2-1; d_call: .; v_call: TRBV19; cdr3_nt: TGTGCCAGTAGTACCGGAAGGCGGGGAAACAAGGGTACCGATGAGCAGTTCTTC; cdr3_aa: CASSTGRRGNKGTDEQFF
clone_size: .; j_call: TRBJ2-3; d_call: .; v_call: TRBV11-3; cdr3_nt: TGTGCCAGCAGCGGGGCTAGCACAGATACGCAGTATTTT; cdr3_aa: CASSGASTDTQYF
clone_size: .; j_call: TRBJ2-7; d_call: .; v_call: TRBV30; cdr3_nt: TGTGCCTGGAGTGTACGCGGGACTCCCTACGAGCAGTACTTC; cdr3_aa: CAWSVRGTPYEQYF
clone_size: .; j_call: TRBJ2-6; d_call: TRBD2; v_call: TRBV7-9; cdr3_nt: TGTGCCAGCAGCTCTACCCTAGCGGGAGGCCTCTCTGGGGCCAACGTCCTGACTTTC; cdr3_aa: CASSSTLAGGLSGANVLTF
clone_size: .; j_call: TRBJ1-5; d_call: TRBD1; v_call: TRBV7-9; cdr3_nt: TGTGCCAGCAGCTCGACAGGGGGCGCCAGGCAGCCCCAGCATTTT; cdr3_aa: CASSSTGGARQPQHF
clone_size: .; j_call: TRBJ2-3; d_call: .; v_call: TRBV28; cdr3_nt: TGTGCCAGCAGTCCACAATACACAGATACGCAGTATTTT; cdr3_aa: CASSPQYTDTQYF
clone_size: .; j_call: TRBJ1-5; d_call: TRBD1; v_call: TRBV7-8; cdr3_nt: TGTGCCAGCAGCTACAACAGACAGGGACGGAGCAATCAGCCCCAGCATTTT; cdr3_aa: CASSYNRQGRSNQPQHF
clone_size: .; j_call: TRBJ2-3; d_call: .; v_call: TRBV18; cdr3_nt: TGTGCCAGCTCCAGGGATACAGATACGCAGTATTTT; cdr3_aa: CASSRDTDTQYF
clone_size: .; j_call: TRBJ1-4; d_call: .; v_call: TRBV18; cdr3_nt: TGTGCCAGCTCACCACCGGTGTACACAGGGAGCTCTGAAAAACTGTTTTTT; cdr3_aa: CASSPPVYTGSSEKLFF
clone_size: once; j_call: TRBJ2-7; d_call: .; v_call: TRBV7-9; cdr3_nt: TGTGCCAGCAGCTCTCTGACACAGGACTACGAGCAGTACTTC; cdr3_aa: CASSSLTQDYEQYF
clone_size: .; j_call: TRBJ2-7; d_call: TRBD1; v_call: TRBV7-9; cdr3_nt: TGTGCCAGCAGCTTAGGGACAGGGGACGAGCAGTACTTC; cdr3_aa: CASSLGTGDEQYF
clone_size: few; j_call: TRBJ1-2; d_call: TRBD1; v_call: TRBV15; cdr3_nt: TGTGCCACCAGGGACAGGGCAGCTAACTATGGCTACACCTTC; cdr3_aa: CATRDRAANYGYTF
clone_size: .; j_call: TRBJ2-3; d_call: TRBD1; v_call: TRBV14; cdr3_nt: TGTGCCAGCAGCCACAGGGGGCTAACAGATACGCAGTATTTT; cdr3_aa: CASSHRGLTDTQYF
clone_size: few; j_call: TRBJ1-2; d_call: .; v_call: TRBV7-2; cdr3_nt: TGTGCCAGCAGCTTAGCGGCACAGGGACCCTATGGCTACACCTTC; cdr3_aa: CASSLAAQGPYGYTF
clone_size: .; j_call: TRBJ2-1; d_call: TRBD1; v_call: TRBV9; cdr3_nt: TGTGCCAGCAGCGCACGGGACAGGTCCCACAATGAGCAGTTCTTC; cdr3_aa: CASSARDRSHNEQFF
clone_size: .; j_call: TRBJ2-7; d_call: .; v_call: TRBV5-5; cdr3_nt: TGTGCCAGCAGCTTGATGTCAGGGCGGTACGAGCAGTACTTC; cdr3_aa: CASSLMSGRYEQYF
clone_size: .; j_call: TRBJ2-7; d_call: TRBD2; v_call: TRBV11-3; cdr3_nt: TGTGCCAGCAGCTTTGGACTAGCGGGAGGTCACGAGCAGTACTTC; cdr3_aa: CASSFGLAGGHEQYF
clone_size: few; j_call: TRBJ1-2; d_call: TRBD1; v_call: TRBV9; cdr3_nt: TGTGCCAGCAGCGTAGAGGGACAGGGGCATGGCTACACCTTC; cdr3_aa: CASSVEGQGHGYTF
clone_size: .; j_call: TRBJ2-5; d_call: .; v_call: TRBV29-1; cdr3_nt: TGCAGCGTTACCGGTAACCAAGAGACCCAGTACTTC; cdr3_aa: CSVTGNQETQYF
clone_size: few; j_call: TRBJ2-3; d_call: TRBD2; v_call: TRBV5-4; cdr3_nt: TGTGCCAGCAGCGGGACTAGCGCCACAGATACGCAGTATTTT; cdr3_aa: CASSGTSATDTQYF
clone_size: few; j_call: TRBJ2-7; d_call: .; v_call: TRBV18; cdr3_nt: TGTGCCAGCTCAACACAAGGGGGGGGCACCTACGAGCAGTACTTC; cdr3_aa: CASSTQGGGTYEQYF
clone_size: medium-sized; j_call: TRBJ2-7; d_call: TRBD2; v_call: TRBV7-9; cdr3_nt: TGTGCCAGCAGCTTCCTTAGCGGGAGGACCTACGAGCAGTACTTC; cdr3_aa: CASSFLSGRTYEQYF
clone_size: .; j_call: TRBJ2-7; d_call: .; v_call: TRBV28; cdr3_nt: TGTGCCAGCAGTTTGCCCACAGGGATTATCTCCTACGAGCAGTACTTC; cdr3_aa: CASSLPTGIISYEQYF
clone_size: .; j_call: TRBJ2-7; d_call: .; v_call: TRBV7-2; cdr3_nt: TGTGCCAGCAGCCCAGCGCGGAGGGGGCTCTACGAGCAGTACTTC; cdr3_aa: CASSPARRGLYEQYF